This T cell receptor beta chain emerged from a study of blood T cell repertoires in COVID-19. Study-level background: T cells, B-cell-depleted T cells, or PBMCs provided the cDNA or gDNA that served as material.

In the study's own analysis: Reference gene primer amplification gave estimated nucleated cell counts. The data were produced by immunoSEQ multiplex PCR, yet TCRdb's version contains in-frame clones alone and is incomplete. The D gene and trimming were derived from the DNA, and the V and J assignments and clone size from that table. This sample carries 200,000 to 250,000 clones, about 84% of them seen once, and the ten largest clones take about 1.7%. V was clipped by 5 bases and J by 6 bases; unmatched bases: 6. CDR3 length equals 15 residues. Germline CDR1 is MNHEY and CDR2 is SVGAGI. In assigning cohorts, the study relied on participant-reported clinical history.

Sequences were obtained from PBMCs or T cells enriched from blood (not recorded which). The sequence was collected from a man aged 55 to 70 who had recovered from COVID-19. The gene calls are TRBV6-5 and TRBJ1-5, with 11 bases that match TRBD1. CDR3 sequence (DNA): TGTGCCAGCAGTCACGGGACAGGGGGAACTCAGCCCCAGCATTTT. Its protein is CASSHGTGGTQPQHF.